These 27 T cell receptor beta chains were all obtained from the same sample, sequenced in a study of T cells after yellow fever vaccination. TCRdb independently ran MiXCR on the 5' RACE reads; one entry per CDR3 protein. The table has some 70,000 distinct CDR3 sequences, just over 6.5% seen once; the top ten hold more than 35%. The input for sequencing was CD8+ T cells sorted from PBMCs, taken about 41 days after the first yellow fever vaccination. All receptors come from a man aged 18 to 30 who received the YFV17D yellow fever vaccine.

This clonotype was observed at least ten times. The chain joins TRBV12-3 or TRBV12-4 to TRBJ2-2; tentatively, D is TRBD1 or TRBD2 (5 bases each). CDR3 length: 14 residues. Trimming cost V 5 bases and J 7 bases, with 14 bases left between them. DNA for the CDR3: TGTGCCAGCAGTCCTCTCCTGAGGGGCGGGGAGCTGTTTTTT. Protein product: CASSPLLRGGELFF.

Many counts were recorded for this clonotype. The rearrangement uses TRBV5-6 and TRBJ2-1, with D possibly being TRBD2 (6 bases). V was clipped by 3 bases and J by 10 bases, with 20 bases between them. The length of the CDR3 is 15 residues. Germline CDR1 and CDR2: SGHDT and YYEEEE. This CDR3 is CASSYIEQWAGEQFF. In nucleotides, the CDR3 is TGTGCCAGCAGCTACATCGAGCAGTGGGCGGGGGAGCAGTTCTTC.

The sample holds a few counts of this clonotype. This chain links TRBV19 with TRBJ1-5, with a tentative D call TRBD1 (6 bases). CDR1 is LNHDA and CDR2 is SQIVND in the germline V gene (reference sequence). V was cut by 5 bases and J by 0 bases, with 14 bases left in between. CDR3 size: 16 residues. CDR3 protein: CASSASGTYSNQPQHF. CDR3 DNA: TGTGCCAGTAGTGCCTCCGGGACATATAGCAATCAGCCCCAGCATTTT.

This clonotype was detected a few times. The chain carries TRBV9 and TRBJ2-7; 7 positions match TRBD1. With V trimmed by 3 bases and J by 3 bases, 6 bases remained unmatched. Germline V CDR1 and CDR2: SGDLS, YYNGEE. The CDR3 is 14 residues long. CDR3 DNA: TGTGCCAGCAGCGCCGGGACAGCCTACTACGAGCAGTACTTC. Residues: CASSAGTAYYEQYF. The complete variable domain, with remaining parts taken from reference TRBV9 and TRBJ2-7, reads DSGVTQTPKHLITATGQRVTLRCSPRSGDLSVYWYQQSLDQGLQFLIQYYNGEERAKGNILERFSAQQFPDLHSELNLSSLELGDSALYFCASSAGTAYYEQYFGPGTRLTVT.

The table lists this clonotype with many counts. Here the CDR3 DNA reads TGCGCCAGCAGCCTACCCTCCAGGGCACAAGGGTCTAGCACAGATACGCAGTATTTT. Translated: CASSLPSRAQGSSTDTQYF. The gene calls are TRBV4-1 and TRBJ2-3, with D perhaps matching TRBD1 (5 bases). Trimming removed 4 bases from V and 0 bases from J, with 23 bases in between. Germline assignment: CDR1 MGHRA and CDR2 YSYEKL. The CDR3 is 19 residues long.

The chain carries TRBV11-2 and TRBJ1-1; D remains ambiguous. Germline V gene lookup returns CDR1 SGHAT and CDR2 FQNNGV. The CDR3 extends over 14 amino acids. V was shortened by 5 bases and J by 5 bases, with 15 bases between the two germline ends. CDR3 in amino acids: CASSVDLRGTEAFF. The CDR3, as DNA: TGTGCCAGCAGCGTGGATCTTCGCGGGACTGAAGCTTTCTTT.

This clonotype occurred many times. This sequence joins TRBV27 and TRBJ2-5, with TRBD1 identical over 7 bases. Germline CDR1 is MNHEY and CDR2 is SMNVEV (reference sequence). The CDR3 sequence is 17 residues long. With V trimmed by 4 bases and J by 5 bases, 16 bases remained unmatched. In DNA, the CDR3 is TGTGCCAGCAGTTCCATAGACCTGACAGGGATTGCGGAGACCCAGTACTTC. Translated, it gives CASSSIDLTGIAETQYF.

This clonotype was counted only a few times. CDR3 protein: CSARDRDPSNTGELFF. The CDR3 bases are TGCAGTGCTCGGGACCGGGACCCTTCGAACACCGGGGAGCTGTTTTTT. The chain combines TRBV20-1 with TRBJ2-2; D is possibly TRBD1 or TRBD2 (5 bases each). This CDR3 spans 16 amino acids. CDR1 and CDR2 (germline): DFQATT, SNEGSKA (reference sequence). The V end lost 5 bases, the J end lost 0 bases, and 16 bases lay between the germline ends.

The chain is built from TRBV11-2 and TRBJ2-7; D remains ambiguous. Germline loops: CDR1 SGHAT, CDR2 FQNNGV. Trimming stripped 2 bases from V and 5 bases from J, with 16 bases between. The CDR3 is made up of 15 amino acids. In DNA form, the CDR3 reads TGTGCCAGCAGCTTAAACCCCGGGCAATTTAACGAGCAGTACTTC. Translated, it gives CASSLNPGQFNEQYF.

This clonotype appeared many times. CDR3 nucleotides: TGTGCCAGCAGCCGAGGGGAGGGGCGAAACTACAATGAGCAGTTCTTC. Protein product: CASSRGEGRNYNEQFF. J is TRBJ2-1 and V is TRBV9, with 7 bases fitting TRBD2. V was clipped by 4 bases and J by 3 bases; unmatched bases: 10. From germline, CDR1 is SGDLS and CDR2 YYNGEE. The CDR3 contains 16 residues.

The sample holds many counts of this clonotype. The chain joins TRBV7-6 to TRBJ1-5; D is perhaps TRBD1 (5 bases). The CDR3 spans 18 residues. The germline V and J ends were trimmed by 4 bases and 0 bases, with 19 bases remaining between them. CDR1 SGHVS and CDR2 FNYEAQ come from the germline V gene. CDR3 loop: CASSSLSGARGSNQPQHF. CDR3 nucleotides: TGTGCCAGCAGCTCCTTGTCCGGCGCGAGGGGTAGCAATCAGCCCCAGCATTTT.

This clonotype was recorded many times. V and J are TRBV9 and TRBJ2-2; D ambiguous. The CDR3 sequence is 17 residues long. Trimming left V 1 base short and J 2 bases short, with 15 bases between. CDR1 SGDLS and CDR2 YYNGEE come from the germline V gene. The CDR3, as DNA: TGTGCCAGCAGCGTAAAAGGAATCCCCACCAACACCGGGGAGCTGTTTTTT. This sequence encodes CASSVKGIPTNTGELFF.

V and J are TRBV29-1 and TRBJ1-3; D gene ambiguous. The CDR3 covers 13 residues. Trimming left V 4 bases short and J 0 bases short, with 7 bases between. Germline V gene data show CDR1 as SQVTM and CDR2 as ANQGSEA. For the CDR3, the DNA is TGCAGCGTTGTCACCTTCTCTGGAAACACCATATATTTT. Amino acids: CSVVTFSGNTIYF.

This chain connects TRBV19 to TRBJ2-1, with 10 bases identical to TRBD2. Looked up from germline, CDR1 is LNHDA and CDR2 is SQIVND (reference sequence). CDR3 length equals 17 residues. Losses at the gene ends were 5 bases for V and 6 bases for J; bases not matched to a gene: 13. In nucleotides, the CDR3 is TGTGCCAGTAGTCCCATAGCGGGGGGCCTGGTAATCAATGAGCAGTTCTTC. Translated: CASSPIAGGLVINEQFF.

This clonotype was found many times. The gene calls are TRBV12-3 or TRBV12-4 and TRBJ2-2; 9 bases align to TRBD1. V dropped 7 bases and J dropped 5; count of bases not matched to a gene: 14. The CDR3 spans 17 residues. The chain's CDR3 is CASIPRSQGAWTGELFF. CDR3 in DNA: TGTGCCAGCATACCCCGGTCACAGGGGGCATGGACCGGGGAGCTGTTTTTT.

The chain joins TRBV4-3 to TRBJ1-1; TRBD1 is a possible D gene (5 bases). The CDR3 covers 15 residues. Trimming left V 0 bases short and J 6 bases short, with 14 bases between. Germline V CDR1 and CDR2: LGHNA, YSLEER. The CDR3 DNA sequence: TGCGCCAGCAGCCAAGAAAGGGGAGGGTCGCCTGAAGCTTTCTTT. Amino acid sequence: CASSQERGGSPEAFF.

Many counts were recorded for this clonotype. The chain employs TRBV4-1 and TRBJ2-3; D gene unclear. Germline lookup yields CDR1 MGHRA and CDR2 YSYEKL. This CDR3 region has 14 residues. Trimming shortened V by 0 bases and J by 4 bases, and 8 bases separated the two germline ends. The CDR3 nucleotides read TGCGCCAGCAGCCAAGAGGTCCGGGCAGATACGCAGTATTTT. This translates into CASSQEVRADTQYF.

The CDR3 spells CASSLPGWFYGYTF. DNA of the CDR3: TGTGCCAGCAGCTTACCAGGGTGGTTTTATGGCTACACCTTC. This chain links TRBV7-2 with TRBJ1-2, with TRBD1 as a possible D gene (5 bases). The germline CDR1 and CDR2 sequences are SGHTA and FQGNSA. V was pared by 2 bases and J by 5 bases, with 12 bases between. The CDR3 spans 14 residues. Filled out from reference TRBV7-2 and TRBJ1-2, the complete variable domain reads GAGVSQSPSNKVTEKGKDVELRCDPISGHTALYWYRQSLGQGLEFLIYFQGNSAPDKSGLPSDRFSAERTGGSVSTLTIQRTQQEDSAVYLCASSLPGWFYGYTFGSGTRLTVV.

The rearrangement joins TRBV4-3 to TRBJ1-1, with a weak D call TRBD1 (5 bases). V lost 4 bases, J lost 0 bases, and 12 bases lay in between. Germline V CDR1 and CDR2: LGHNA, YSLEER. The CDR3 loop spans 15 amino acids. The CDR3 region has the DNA TGCGCCAGCAGCCCCCTTCAGGGCGTGAACACTGAAGCTTTCTTT. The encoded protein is CASSPLQGVNTEAFF.

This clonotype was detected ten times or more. For the CDR3, the DNA is TGTGCCAGCACCTCCCACTCCTACGAGCAGTACGTC. This codes for CASTSHSYEQYV. The V gene is TRBV6-4, the J gene TRBJ2-7; D gene ambiguous. Germline V gene data show CDR1 as MRHNA and CDR2 as SNTAGT. There are 12 residues in the CDR3. The V and J ends lost 7 bases and 0 bases respectively, with 7 bases between them.

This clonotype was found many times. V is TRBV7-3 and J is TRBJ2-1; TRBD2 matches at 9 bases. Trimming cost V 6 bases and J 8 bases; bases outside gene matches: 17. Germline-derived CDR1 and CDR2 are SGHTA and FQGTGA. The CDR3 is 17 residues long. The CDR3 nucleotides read TGTGCCAGCAGTCAGTATAATATAGCGGGGGATCTCGATGAGCAGTTCTTC. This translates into CASSQYNIAGDLDEQFF.

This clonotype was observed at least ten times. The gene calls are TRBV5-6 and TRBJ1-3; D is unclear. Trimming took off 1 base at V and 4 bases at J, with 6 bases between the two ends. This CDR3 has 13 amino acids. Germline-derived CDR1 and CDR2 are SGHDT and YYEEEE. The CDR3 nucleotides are TGTGCCAGCAGCTTGTTCGGAGGAAACACCATATATTTT. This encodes CASSLFGGNTIYF.

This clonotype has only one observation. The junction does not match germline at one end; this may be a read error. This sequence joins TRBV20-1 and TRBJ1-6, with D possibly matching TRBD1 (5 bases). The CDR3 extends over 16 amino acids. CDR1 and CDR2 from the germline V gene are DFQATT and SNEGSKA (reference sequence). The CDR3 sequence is CCARDTIRQLNSPLHF. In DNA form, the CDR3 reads TGCTGTGCTAGAGATACTATTAGACAGTTGAATTCACCCCTCCACTTT.

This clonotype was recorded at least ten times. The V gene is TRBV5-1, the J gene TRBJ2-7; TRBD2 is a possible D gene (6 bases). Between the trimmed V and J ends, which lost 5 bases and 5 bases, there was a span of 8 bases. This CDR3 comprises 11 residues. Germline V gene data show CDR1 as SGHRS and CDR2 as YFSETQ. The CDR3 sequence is CASRGGNEQYF. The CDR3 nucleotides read TGCGCCAGCAGGGGGGGTAACGAGCAGTACTTC.

CDR3 sequence: CASSLPGQIADTGELFF. The DNA for the CDR3 is TGTGCCAGTAGCCTTCCCGGACAAATAGCGGACACCGGGGAGCTGTTTTTT. The V gene is TRBV19, the J gene TRBJ2-2; tentative D call: TRBD2 (6 bases). V lost 6 bases and J 3 bases, leaving 20 bases between the germline ends. The CDR3 has 17 residues. Germline loops: CDR1 LNHDA, CDR2 SQIVND (reference sequence).

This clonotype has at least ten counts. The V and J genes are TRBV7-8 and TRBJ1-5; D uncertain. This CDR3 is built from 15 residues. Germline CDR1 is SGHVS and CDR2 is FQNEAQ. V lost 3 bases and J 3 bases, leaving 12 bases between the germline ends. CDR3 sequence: CASSLLTRINQPQHF. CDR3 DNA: TGTGCCAGCAGCTTGCTGACTAGAATCAATCAGCCCCAGCATTTT.

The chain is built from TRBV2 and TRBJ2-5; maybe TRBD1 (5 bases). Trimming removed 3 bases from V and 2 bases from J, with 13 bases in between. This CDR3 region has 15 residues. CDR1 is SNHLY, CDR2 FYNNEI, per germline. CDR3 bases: TGTGCCAGCAGTGAGACAGTGAGCACTCAAGAGACCCAGTACTTC. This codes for CASSETVSTQETQYF.